The 19 T cell receptor beta chains below were found in one sample sequenced in a study of response to subunit inactivated influenza vaccine. MiXCR, run by TCRdb on the RT-PCR reads, gives a single entry per CDR3 protein. The table records about 780,000 distinct CDR3 sequences, less than 20% of them present only once. Sequencing was performed on PBMCs from blood, taken roughly 5 days after vaccination. The receptors derive from a man aged 45-65 years who received an inactivated influenza vaccine.

In this sample, this clonotype turned up a few times. This chain uses TRBV4-3 with TRBJ2-1; possible D gene TRBD1, 6 bases. The CDR3 loop spans 12 amino acids. The germline V and J ends were trimmed by 0 bases and 11 bases, with 8 bases remaining between them. CDR1 is LGHNA and CDR2 is YSLEER in the germline V gene. CDR3 DNA: TGCGCCAGCAGCCAAGAAGGACAGCAGCAGTTCTTC. This encodes CASSQEGQQQFF.

A few counts support this clonotype. This chain links TRBV10-3 with TRBJ2-7; D may be TRBD2 (6 bases). The CDR3 loop spans 12 amino acids. The V gene's germline CDR1 is ENHRY and CDR2 SYGVKD. V dropped 10 bases and J dropped 2 bases, with 12 bases sitting between them. CDR3 sequence reads: CATSGTPYEQYF. The CDR3 nucleotides are TGTGCCACGTCCGGGACTCCCTACGAGCAGTACTTC.

This clonotype has only a few counts. The V call is TRBV27, the J call TRBJ1-6, with 9 bases aligning to TRBD1. Trimming cost V 5 bases and J 13 bases; bases outside gene matches: 3. Germline CDR1 is MNHEY and CDR2 is SMNVEV (reference sequence). The CDR3 sequence is 12 residues long. The CDR3 nucleotides read TGTGCCAGCAGTCGCGGGACAGGGCCCCTCCACTTT. This sequence encodes CASSRGTGPLHF.

This clonotype was found many times. V gene TRBV6-5 combines with J gene TRBJ2-5, with TRBD2 matching 15 bases. With 4 bases clipped from V and 0 bases from J, the junction kept 6 bases outside the gene matches. This CDR3 region has 18 residues. The germline V gene encodes CDR1 MNHEY and CDR2 SVGAGI. CDR3 in DNA: TGTGCCAGCAGTTCCCCCGGACTAGCGGGGGGGTACCAAGAGACCCAGTACTTC. Encoded protein: CASSSPGLAGGYQETQYF.

This clonotype has just a few counts. The V and J genes are TRBV20-1 and TRBJ1-2; possibly TRBD1 for D (5 bases). Germline values: CDR1 DFQATT, CDR2 SNEGSKA (reference sequence). The CDR3 extends over 13 amino acids. V was clipped by 6 bases and J by 5 bases, with 16 bases between them. The CDR3 region has the DNA TGCAGTGCAGGCACCGGGACGTCATATGGCTACACCTTC. This gives the protein CSAGTGTSYGYTF.

This clonotype was detected only a few times. The chain combines TRBV7-2 with TRBJ1-6; D ambiguous. The germline V gene has CDR1 SGHTA and CDR2 FQGNSA. This CDR3 spans 12 amino acids. V lost 5 bases to trimming and J lost 7 bases, with 6 bases between them. The CDR3 sequence: CASSTGNSPLHF. As DNA, the CDR3 is TGTGCCAGCAGCACTGGGAATTCACCCCTCCACTTT.

The DNA for the CDR3 is TGTGCCAGCAGCCCAGGCCCTCCGACCAATGAGCAGTTCTTC. It codes for CASSPGPPTNEQFF. V gene TRBV7-3 combines with J gene TRBJ2-1; D remains unclear. Trimming left V 5 bases short and J 6 bases short, with 14 bases between. This CDR3 has 14 residues. CDR1 and CDR2 (germline): SGHTA, FQGTGA.

This clonotype showed up just a few times. In DNA form, the CDR3 reads TGTGCCAGCAGCTCCCCGGGACTTACCGCCGGGGAGCTGTTTTTT. It is translated as CASSSPGLTAGELFF. The genes are TRBV7-6 and TRBJ2-2; perhaps TRBD2 as D (6 bases). This CDR3 region has 15 residues. From germline, CDR1 is SGHVS and CDR2 FNYEAQ. V was cut by 4 bases and J by 6 bases, with 15 bases left in between.

DNA for the CDR3: TGTGCCAGCAGCTTGGCCGCGGGGGGGCTAGAGACCCAGTACTTC. It codes for CASSLAAGGLETQYF. The chain combines TRBV5-6 with TRBJ2-5; 9 nucleotides agree with TRBD2. V gave up 0 bases and J gave up 4 bases; unmatched junction bases: 4. From germline, CDR1 is SGHDT and CDR2 YYEEEE. The CDR3 contains 15 residues.

There are a few counts of this clonotype. The rearrangement uses TRBV21-1 and TRBJ2-1; the D call of TRBD1 is as the table states it, not checked on the DNA. TRBV21-1 is a listed pseudogene. This CDR3 has 14 residues. In nucleotides, the CDR3 is TGTGCCAGCCGGGGGGCGCATACTTACAATGAGCAGTTCTTC. Protein: CASRGAHTYNEQFF.

The rearrangement uses TRBV12-3 or TRBV12-4 and TRBJ2-1; the match to TRBD2 covers 9 bases. CDR3 length: 15 amino acids. Trimming cost V 5 bases and J 9 bases; bases outside gene matches: 11. The CDR3 bases are TGTGCCAGCAGTCCCATCGCGGGGGGGCACGTTGAGCAGTTCTTC. This codes for CASSPIAGGHVEQFF.

This clonotype was counted between two and nine times. CDR3 in amino acids: CASRETQGTAEAFF. CDR3 DNA: TGCGCCAGCCGGGAGACTCAGGGAACCGCTGAAGCTTTCTTT. This rearrangement joins TRBV5-1 to TRBJ1-1, with D maybe TRBD1 (5 bases). This CDR3 has 14 residues. Germline CDR1 and CDR2: SGHRS and YFSETQ. The V end lost 7 bases, the J end lost 6 bases, and 19 bases lay between the germline ends.

This clonotype was detected a few times. The J gene is TRBJ2-3, the V gene TRBV20-1, with D possibly called TRBD1 or TRBD2 (5 bases each). CDR3 length equals 13 residues. Germline loops: CDR1 DFQATT, CDR2 SNEGSKA (reference sequence). V was clipped by 6 bases and J by 3 bases, with 13 bases between them. The CDR3, as DNA: TGCAGTGCCCCGGGACGGAGGACAGATACGCAGTATTTT. Translated, it gives CSAPGRRTDTQYF.

The chain is built from TRBV4-1 and TRBJ2-5, with 10 bases identical to TRBD2. This CDR3 region has 16 residues. The germline gives CDR1 MGHRA, CDR2 YSYEKL. The trim removed 1 base at V and 4 bases at J, leaving 6 bases unmatched. The DNA of the CDR3 is TGCGCCAGCAGCCAAGGCAGAGCGGGGGGGTTAGAGACCCAGTACTTC. Translation gives CASSQGRAGGLETQYF.

The rearrangement links TRBV9 to TRBJ2-1; TRBD1 matches 8 bases. V lost 0 bases and J lost 4; bases outside the gene matches: 6. This CDR3 region has 16 residues. Per germline, CDR1 SGDLS and CDR2 YYNGEE. The CDR3 sequence: CASSVGQGAAYNEQFF. The CDR3 DNA is TGTGCCAGCAGCGTAGGTCAGGGGGCTGCATACAATGAGCAGTTCTTC.

J is TRBJ1-1 and V is TRBV2, with 7 bases fitting TRBD1. CDR1 and CDR2 from the germline V gene are SNHLY and FYNNEI. CDR3 length equals 13 residues. Trimming at V came to 8 bases and at J to 3 bases, leaving 6 bases not matched to a gene. The CDR3 is CASAGQLDTEAFF. DNA of the CDR3: TGTGCCAGCGCGGGACAGTTAGACACTGAAGCTTTCTTT.

The gene calls are TRBV15 and TRBJ2-1; 11 bases agree with TRBD1. Germline lookup yields CDR1 LNHNV and CDR2 YYDKDF (reference sequence). The V and J ends lost 4 bases and 4 bases, in that order; junction bases with no gene match: 3. This CDR3 comprises 15 residues. This CDR3 is CATSTGQGAYNEQFF. CDR3 DNA sequence: TGTGCCACCAGCACAGGACAGGGGGCTTACAATGAGCAGTTCTTC.

V usage is TRBV28 and J usage is TRBJ2-1; TRBD1 agrees at 9 bases. The CDR3 length is 16 residues. CDR1 is MDHEN, CDR2 SYDVKM, per germline. The V and J ends lost 5 bases and 4 bases, in that order; junction bases with no gene match: 9. CDR3 residues: CASSLLTGGKYNEQFF. The CDR3 nucleotides are TGTGCCAGCAGTCTCCTGACAGGGGGAAAGTACAATGAGCAGTTCTTC.

As concerns this clonotype: At one of its ends the junction is not consistent with the germline gene, which may arise from a read error. The chain combines TRBV5-8 with TRBJ2-5; 7 nucleotides line up with TRBD2. Germline assignment: CDR1 SGHTS and CDR2 YDEGEE. CDR3 length: 18 residues. The CDR3 DNA sequence: TGTGGCAGCAGCTTGTATCGCTTACGCGGGAGAGGGAAAGAGACCCAGTACTTC. Its protein is CGSSLYRLRGRGKETQYF.